The 22 T cell receptor beta chains reported below all come from one sample, sequenced in a study of blood T cell repertoires in COVID-19. Sequencing used immunoSEQ multiplex PCR; TCRdb keeps in-frame clones, though not all of them. The sample shows roughly 24,000 clones, under 90% of them seen only once. The sample comprised peripheral blood. All receptors come from a human donor in a cohort sampled during active COVID-19.

The chain recombines TRBV6-6 with TRBJ1-4; maybe TRBD1 (5 bases). This CDR3 spans 13 amino acids. Germline lookup yields CDR1 MNHNY and CDR2 SVGAGI (reference sequence). Deletions cut 5 bases from V and 7 bases from J, with 11 bases between. This CDR3 reads CASSAGFGEKLFF. As DNA, the CDR3 is TGTGCCAGCAGTGCAGGGTTCGGTGAAAAACTGTTTTTT.

The chain has TRBV19 and TRBJ2-3, with 7 bases that match TRBD1. The V and J ends lost 4 bases and 5 bases, in that order; junction bases with no gene match: 9. The CDR3 is 15 residues long. Germline assignment: CDR1 LNHDA and CDR2 SQIVND (reference sequence). CDR3 coding DNA: TGTGCCAGTAGTACGGGACAGTCGAATGGAGATACGCAGTATTTT. It translates to CASSTGQSNGDTQYF.

V gene TRBV27 combines with J gene TRBJ1-2, with 10 bases lining up with TRBD1. This CDR3 has 15 residues. CDR1 is MNHEY, CDR2 SMNVEV, per germline (reference sequence). Trimming cost V 4 bases and J 4 bases; bases outside gene matches: 6. The CDR3 DNA reads as TGTGCCAGCAGTTCGCAACGACAGGGGGCCTATGGCTACACCTTC. It encodes CASSSQRQGAYGYTF.

The rearrangement uses TRBV6-2 or TRBV6-3 and TRBJ1-2; D might be TRBD1 (6 bases). This CDR3 is 15 amino acids long. The V end was cut by 3 bases, the J end by 0 bases, with 11 bases between. Germline V gene lookup returns CDR1 MNHEY and CDR2 SVGEGT. The CDR3 region is CASSYRGGANYGYTF. CDR3 DNA sequence: TGTGCCAGCAGTTATAGAGGGGGAGCTAACTATGGCTACACCTTC.

CDR3 residues: CASSLVLAGPHEQYF. The CDR3 DNA reads as TGTGCCAGCAGCTTAGTACTAGCGGGACCTCACGAGCAGTACTTC. V and J are TRBV7-9 and TRBJ2-7, with 10 bases fitting TRBD2. Germline values: CDR1 SEHNR, CDR2 FQNEAQ (reference sequence). V shed 1 base, J shed 5 bases, and the junction held 5 bases outside the gene matches. This CDR3 has 15 amino acids.

The rearrangement uses TRBV29-1 and TRBJ2-7, with 9 bases matching TRBD2. The germline gives CDR1 SQVTM, CDR2 ANQGSEA. With V trimmed by 7 bases and J by 6 bases, 7 bases remained unmatched. CDR3 length: 12 residues. This CDR3 reads CSATGLAGEQYF. The CDR3, as DNA: TGCAGCGCAACGGGACTAGCAGGCGAGCAGTACTTC.

V and J are TRBV3-1 (or the pseudogene TRBV3-2) and TRBJ2-5; no definite D call. This CDR3 has 17 residues. V lost 3 bases and J lost 5, with 22 bases in between. Germline V lookup: CDR1 LGHDT, CDR2 YNNKEL (reference sequence). The CDR3 sequence: CASSQTTGPLSVETQYF. The CDR3 DNA is TGTGCCAGCAGCCAGACCACGGGTCCTCTGTCAGTGGAGACCCAGTACTTC.

This clone showed up just once. This rearrangement joins TRBV30 to TRBJ2-1, with D tentatively TRBD2 (5 bases). The CDR3 covers 13 residues. The V end lost 3 bases, the J end lost 5 bases, and 11 bases lay between the germline ends. The germline V gene encodes CDR1 GTSNPN and CDR2 SVGIG (reference sequence). The CDR3 DNA sequence: TGTGCCTGGAGAGCCGGGAACAACAATGAGCAGTTCTTC. It specifies CAWRAGNNNEQFF.

This sequence joins TRBV6-2 or TRBV6-3 and TRBJ1-3; TRBD1 is a possible D gene (5 bases). This CDR3 comprises 15 residues. CDR1 is MNHEY and CDR2 is SVGEGT in the germline V gene. Trimming stripped 1 base from V and 0 bases from J, with 7 bases between. This CDR3 is CASSYLQDSGNTIYF. The DNA of the CDR3 is TGTGCCAGCAGTTACTTACAGGACTCTGGAAACACCATATATTTT.

DNA of the CDR3: TGTGCCAGCAGTTACTCGCGGGACGTCTATGGCTACACCTTC. As protein: CASSYSRDVYGYTF. The rearrangement uses TRBV6-2 or TRBV6-3 and TRBJ1-2; D is possibly TRBD1 (5 bases). The CDR3 is 14 amino acids. CDR1 is MNHEY, CDR2 SVGEGT, per germline. Between the trimmed V and J ends, which lost 0 bases and 4 bases, there was a span of 9 bases.

V and J are TRBV30 and TRBJ2-7; 10 bases line up with TRBD1. V gave up 3 bases and J gave up 2 bases; unmatched junction bases: 7. This CDR3 spans 15 amino acids. Germline CDR1 reads GTSNPN; CDR2 reads SVGIG (reference sequence). The CDR3 region has the DNA TGTGCCTGGAGCCCAGGGGGGACAGGGGCCTACGAGCAGTACTTC. Its protein product is CAWSPGGTGAYEQYF.

The J gene is TRBJ2-1, the V gene TRBV18, with 10 bases fitting TRBD1. V dropped 2 bases and J dropped 7; count of bases not matched to a gene: 5. The CDR3 extends over 15 amino acids. Germline CDR1 is KGHSH and CDR2 is LQKENI. The CDR3 nucleotides read TGTGCCAGCTCACCAGACAGGGGGCGAGGGAATGAGCAGTTCTTC. Translated: CASSPDRGRGNEQFF.

The chain carries TRBV18 and TRBJ1-2; TRBD1 is a possible D gene (5 bases). The CDR3 is 13 amino acids. V lost 6 bases, J lost 4 bases, and 12 bases lay in between. Germline V gene data show CDR1 as KGHSH and CDR2 as LQKENI. CDR3 in amino acids: CASSADRVYGYTF. CDR3 bases: TGTGCCAGCTCGGCCGACAGAGTCTATGGCTACACCTTC. The entire variable domain, with the rest obtained from reference TRBV18 and TRBJ1-2, is as follows: NAGVMQNPRHLVRRRGQEARLRCSPMKGHSHVYWYRQLPEEGLKFMVYLQKENIIDESGMPKERFSAEFPKEGPSILRIQQVVRGDSAAYFCASSADRVYGYTFGSGTRLTVV.

The rearrangement joins TRBV29-1 to TRBJ2-5; 12 bases align to TRBD2. V lost 6 bases, J lost 4 bases, and 0 bases stayed unmatched. The CDR3 runs to 12 residues. The germline V gene has CDR1 SQVTM and CDR2 ANQGSEA. Here the CDR3 reads CSVTSGGETQYF. The CDR3 nucleotides are TGCAGCGTGACTAGCGGGGGAGAGACCCAGTACTTC.

The chain recombines TRBV6-5 with TRBJ1-6, with 7 bases identical to TRBD1. J was trimmed by 6 bases and V by 4 bases; bases with no gene match: 9. The CDR3 extends over 16 amino acids. The germline V gene has CDR1 MNHEY and CDR2 SVGAGI. The CDR3: CASSSSGQLRNSPLHF. The CDR3 nucleotides are TGTGCCAGCAGTTCCTCGGGACAGCTTCGTAATTCACCCCTCCACTTT.

The chain couples TRBV7-2 to TRBJ1-6; a possible D gene is TRBD1 (5 bases). Germline values: CDR1 SGHTA, CDR2 FQGNSA. Trimming removed 5 bases at V and 7 bases at J, with 15 bases between. This CDR3 is built from 15 residues. The CDR3 DNA reads TGTGCCAGCAGCACTCCGGGACGGGAGAATTCACCCCTCCACTTT. Its protein product is CASSTPGRENSPLHF.

J is TRBJ1-6 and V is TRBV5-1; D may be TRBD1 (6 bases). Germline CDR1 is SGHRS and CDR2 is YFSETQ. CDR3 length: 16 amino acids. Deletions cut 0 bases from V and 10 bases from J, with 17 bases between. CDR3 nucleotide sequence: TGCGCCAGCAGCTTGGCTCGGGGGGCGTTAGGATCACCCCTCCACTTT. It yields the protein CASSLARGALGSPLHF.

The chain links TRBV7-2 to TRBJ1-5; weak D call: TRBD1 (5 bases). This CDR3 is 16 amino acids long. Trimming cost V 0 bases and J 1 base, with 10 bases left between them. CDR1 SGHTA and CDR2 FQGNSA come from the germline V gene. The CDR3 nucleotides read TGTGCCAGCAGCTTAGCCGGGGGGGTAAGCAATCAGCCCCAGCATTTT. Translated, it gives CASSLAGGVSNQPQHF.

The chain links TRBV4-2 to TRBJ1-1; D gene ambiguous. Germline V gene sequence: CDR1 LGHNA, CDR2 YNFKEQ. V was shortened by 0 bases and J by 5 bases, with 7 bases between the two germline ends. This CDR3 has 13 residues. The CDR3 sequence is CASSQDARTEAFF. In DNA, the CDR3 is TGTGCCAGCAGCCAAGATGCACGGACTGAAGCTTTCTTT.

The chain joins TRBV2 to TRBJ1-5; D unclear. V was cut by 7 bases and J by 6 bases, with 19 bases left in between. This CDR3 is 15 amino acids long. CDR1 SNHLY and CDR2 FYNNEI come from the germline V gene. The CDR3 reads CASTTGAGSGQPQHF. The CDR3 DNA reads TGTGCCAGCACCACCGGTGCGGGGTCGGGTCAGCCCCAGCATTTT.

The V gene is TRBV9, the J gene TRBJ2-6; D might be TRBD1 (6 bases). The CDR3 is 19 residues long. V gave up 2 bases and J gave up 0 bases, with 18 bases separating them. The germline V gene has CDR1 SGDLS and CDR2 YYNGEE. The CDR3 loop is CASSVALRGGSSGANVLTF. CDR3 nucleotides: TGTGCCAGCAGCGTCGCACTCAGGGGTGGGAGCTCTGGGGCCAACGTCCTGACTTTC.

This clone has just one count. V is TRBV30 and J is TRBJ2-3; D gene uncertain. CDR1 and CDR2 (germline): GTSNPN, SVGIG (reference sequence). The CDR3 has 15 residues. V gave up 4 bases and J gave up 2 bases, with 16 bases separating them. CDR3 amino acids: CAWNRLGDLTDTQYF. The CDR3 nucleotides read TGTGCCTGGAACCGCTTAGGAGACCTCACAGATACGCAGTATTTT.